The table lists the clone carrying this T cell receptor (beta chain) with a few counts. The antigen is undetermined. The record originates from a study of post-analysis software for immune sequencing data. As for the study in general: The disease courses covered relapsing-remitting, secondary progressive and progressive-relapsing multiple sclerosis. Study findings and constraints: When the samples were clustered directly with F measure, those that had been prepared in the same batch showed strong co-clustering. Multiple sclerosis was associated with a significant reduction in normalized Chao1 diversity relative to controls.

The authors incorporated unique molecular identifiers into the TCR beta cDNA libraries. It was from roughly 1 to 10 million T cells that about half a million cDNA molecules came. TCRdb processed the PCR reads anew with MiXCR; each CDR3 protein has one entry. The sample comprises about 260,000 distinct CDR3 sequences, 30% to 45% of which are singletons, and around 4.8% rests with the top ten. Sequenced: blood. The TCR sequence derives from a girl aged 10 to 17 with multiple sclerosis.

CDR3 DNA sequence: TGTGCCAGCAGCCAAGAGACTAGCGGGAGAGGGCACTACAATGAGCAGTTCTTC. Translated, it gives CASSQETSGRGHYNEQFF. This chain connects TRBV3-1 to TRBJ2-1, with 12 bases aligning to TRBD2. The CDR3 runs to 18 residues. V lost 0 bases and J lost 3; bases outside the gene matches: 6. CDR1 and CDR2 from the germline V gene are LGHDT and YNNKEL (reference sequence).